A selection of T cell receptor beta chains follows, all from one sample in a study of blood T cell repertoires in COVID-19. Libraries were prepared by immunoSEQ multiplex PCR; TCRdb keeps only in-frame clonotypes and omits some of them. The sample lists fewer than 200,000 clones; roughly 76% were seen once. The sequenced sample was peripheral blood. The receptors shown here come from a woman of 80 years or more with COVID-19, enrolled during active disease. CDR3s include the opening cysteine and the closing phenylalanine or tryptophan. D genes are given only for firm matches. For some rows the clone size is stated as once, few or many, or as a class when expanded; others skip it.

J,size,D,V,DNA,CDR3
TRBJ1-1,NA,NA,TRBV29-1,TGCAGCGTTGAAACAGGGAGGGGCGGTAACACTGAAGCTTTCTTT,CSVETGRGGNTEAFF
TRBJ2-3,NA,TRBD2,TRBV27,TGTGCCAGCAGTTTGGGACTAGCGGGGGAAACAGATACGCAGTATTTT,CASSLGLAGETDTQYF
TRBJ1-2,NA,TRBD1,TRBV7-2,TGTGCCAGCAGCTCTACTTTAGGCCCGGACAGGGAGGATGGCTACACCTTC,CASSSTLGPDREDGYTF
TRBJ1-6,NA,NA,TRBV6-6,TGTGCCAGCAGTCTAGGGAGCGGCTCTAATAATTCACCCCTCCACTTT,CASSLGSGSNNSPLHF
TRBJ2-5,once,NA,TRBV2,TGTGCCAGCAGTGCGGCGGGCTTCCTGGGCGAGACCCAGTACTTC,CASSAAGFLGETQYF
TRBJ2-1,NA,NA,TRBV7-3,TGTGCCAGCAGCTTGGCCGGGGGTGAGCAGTTCTTC,CASSLAGGEQFF
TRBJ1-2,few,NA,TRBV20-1,TGCAGTGCTATACGGAACTATGGCTACACCTTC,CSAIRNYGYTF
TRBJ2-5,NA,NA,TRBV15,TGTGCCACCAGCAGAGATCCGGCTAGCCTCCAGGAGACCCAGTACTTC,CATSRDPASLQETQYF
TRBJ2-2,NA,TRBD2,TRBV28,TGTGCCAGCAGCAGTAGCGGGAGTATCACCGGGGAGCTGTTTTTT,CASSSSGSITGELFF
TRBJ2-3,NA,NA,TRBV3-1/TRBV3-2,TGTGCCAGCAGCCCTTGGGCGGGTACCACAGATACGCAGTATTTT,CASSPWAGTTDTQYF
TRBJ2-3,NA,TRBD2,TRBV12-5,TGTGCTAGTGGTTTGGGACTAGCGGGGAGCACAGATACGCAGTATTTT,CASGLGLAGSTDTQYF
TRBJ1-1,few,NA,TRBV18,TGTGCCAGCTCACCAGAAGCGAACACTGAAGCTTTCTTT,CASSPEANTEAFF
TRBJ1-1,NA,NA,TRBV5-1,TGCGCCAGTCTCCGGGACACGGGATCTTCGGGTGAAGCTTTCTTT,CASLRDTGSSGEAFF
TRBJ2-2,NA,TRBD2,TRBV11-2,TGTGCCAGCACCCTCCGGCTAGCGGGTGAGAACACCGGGGAGCTGTTTTTT,CASTLRLAGENTGELFF
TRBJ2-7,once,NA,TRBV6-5,TGTGCCAGCAGTACAGACATCGCCTACGAGCAGTACTTC,CASSTDIAYEQYF
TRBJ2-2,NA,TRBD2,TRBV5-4,TGTGCCAGCAGCTTGGGACTAGCGGGGGGGCCGGCCGGGGAGCTGTTTTTT,CASSLGLAGGPAGELFF
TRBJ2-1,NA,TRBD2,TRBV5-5,TGTGCCAGCAGCCTTAGCGGGAGAGACAATGAGCAGTTCTTC,CASSLSGRDNEQFF
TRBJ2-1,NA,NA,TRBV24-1,TGTGCCACCAGTGATTTGTACCAGGGAAGCAATGAGCAGTTCTTC,CATSDLYQGSNEQFF
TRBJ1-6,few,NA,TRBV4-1,TGCGCCAGCAGCCAGGGGCGAAGCAATTCACCCCTCCACTTT,CASSQGRSNSPLHF
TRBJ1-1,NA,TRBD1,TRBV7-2,TGTGCCAGCAGCTTAGTAGGCCAGGGGGTCGCTGAAGCTTTCTTT,CASSLVGQGVAEAFF
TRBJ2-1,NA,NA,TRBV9,TGTGCCAGCAGCCTAAAGGTGGCGGATAAGTTCTTC,CASSLKVADKFF
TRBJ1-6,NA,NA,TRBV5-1,TGCGCCAGCAGCTTGGACAGAATAAATTCACCCCTCCACTTT,CASSLDRINSPLHF
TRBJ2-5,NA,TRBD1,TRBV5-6,TGTGCCAGCAGTCCCGGGACAGGGGGACTCCCGGAGACCCAGTACTTC,CASSPGTGGLPETQYF
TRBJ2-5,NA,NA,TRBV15,TGTGCCACCAGCAGCGTCCGGTGGGCAGGGGAAGAGACCCAGTACTTC,CATSSVRWAGEETQYF